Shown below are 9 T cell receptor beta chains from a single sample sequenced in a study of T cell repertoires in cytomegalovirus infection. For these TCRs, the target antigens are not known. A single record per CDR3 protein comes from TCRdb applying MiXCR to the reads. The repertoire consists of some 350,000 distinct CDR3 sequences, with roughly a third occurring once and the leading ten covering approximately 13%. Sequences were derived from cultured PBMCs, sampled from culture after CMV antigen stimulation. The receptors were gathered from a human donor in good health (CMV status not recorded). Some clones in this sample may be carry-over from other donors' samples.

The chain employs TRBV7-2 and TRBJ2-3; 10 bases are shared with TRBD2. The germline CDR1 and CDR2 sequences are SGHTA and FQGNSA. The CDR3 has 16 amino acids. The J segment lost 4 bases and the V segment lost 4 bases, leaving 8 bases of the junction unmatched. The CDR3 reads CASSSRASGSADTQYF. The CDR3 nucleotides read TGTGCCAGCAGCTCCCGGGCTAGCGGGAGCGCAGATACGCAGTATTTT.

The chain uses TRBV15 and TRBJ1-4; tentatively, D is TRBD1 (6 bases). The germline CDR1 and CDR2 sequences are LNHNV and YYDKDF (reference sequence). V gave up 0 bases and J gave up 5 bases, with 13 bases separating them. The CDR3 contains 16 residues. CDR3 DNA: TGTGCCACCAGCAGAGATCTAGGACAGAAAAATGAAAAACTGTTTTTT. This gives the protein CATSRDLGQKNEKLFF.

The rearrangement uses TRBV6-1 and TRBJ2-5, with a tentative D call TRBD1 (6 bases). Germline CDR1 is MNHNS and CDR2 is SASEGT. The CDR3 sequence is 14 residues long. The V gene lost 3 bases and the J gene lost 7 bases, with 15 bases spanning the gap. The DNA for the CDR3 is TGTGCCAGCAGTGAGGAAGGGGAGACAGGGACCCAGTACTTC. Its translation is CASSEEGETGTQYF.

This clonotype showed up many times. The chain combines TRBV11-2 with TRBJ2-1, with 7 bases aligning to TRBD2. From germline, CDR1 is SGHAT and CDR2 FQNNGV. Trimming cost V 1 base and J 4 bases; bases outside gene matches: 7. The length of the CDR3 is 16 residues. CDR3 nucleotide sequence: TGTGCCAGCAGCTTAGGTTCCGGGACTACATACAATGAGCAGTTCTTC. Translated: CASSLGSGTTYNEQFF.

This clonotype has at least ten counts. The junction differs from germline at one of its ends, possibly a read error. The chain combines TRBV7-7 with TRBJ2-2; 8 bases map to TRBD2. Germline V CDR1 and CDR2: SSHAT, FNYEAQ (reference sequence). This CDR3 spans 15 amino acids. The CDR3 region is CASSPRRGGTGELFF. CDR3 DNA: TGTGCTAGCAGCCCAAGACGGGGGGGCACCGGGGAGCTGTTTTTT.

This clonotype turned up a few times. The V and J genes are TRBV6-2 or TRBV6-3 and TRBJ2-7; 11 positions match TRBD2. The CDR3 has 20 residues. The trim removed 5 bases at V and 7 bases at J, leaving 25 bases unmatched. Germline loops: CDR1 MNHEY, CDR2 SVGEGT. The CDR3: CASSSRLSQGLAGFVGEQYF. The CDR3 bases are TGTGCCAGCAGTAGCCGCTTAAGCCAAGGACTAGCGGGTTTCGTGGGGGAGCAGTACTTC.

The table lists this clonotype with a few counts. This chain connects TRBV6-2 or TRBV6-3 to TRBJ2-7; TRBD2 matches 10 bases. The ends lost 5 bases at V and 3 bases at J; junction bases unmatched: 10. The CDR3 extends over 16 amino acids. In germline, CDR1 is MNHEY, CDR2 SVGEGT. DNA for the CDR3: TGTGCCAGCAGTCACGGCTCGCTAGCGGGAGTCTACGAGCAGTACGTC. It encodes CASSHGSLAGVYEQYV.

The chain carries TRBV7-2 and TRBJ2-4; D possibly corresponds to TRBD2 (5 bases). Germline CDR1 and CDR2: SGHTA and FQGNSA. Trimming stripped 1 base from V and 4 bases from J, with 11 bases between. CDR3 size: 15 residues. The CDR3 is CASSLEAGRKNIQYF. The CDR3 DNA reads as TGTGCCAGCAGCTTAGAGGCGGGCAGGAAAAACATTCAGTACTTC. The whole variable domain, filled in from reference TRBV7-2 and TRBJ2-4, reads GAGVSQSPSNKVTEKGKDVELRCDPISGHTALYWYRQSLGQGLEFLIYFQGNSAPDKSGLPSDRFSAERTGGSVSTLTIQRTQQEDSAVYLCASSLEAGRKNIQYFGAGTRLSVL.

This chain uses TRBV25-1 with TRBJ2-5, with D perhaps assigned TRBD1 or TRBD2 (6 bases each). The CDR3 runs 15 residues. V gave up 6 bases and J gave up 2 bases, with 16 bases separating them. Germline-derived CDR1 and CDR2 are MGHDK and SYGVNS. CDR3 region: CASSALRGAQETQYF. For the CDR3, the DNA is TGTGCCAGCAGCGCCTTAAGGGGGGCACAAGAGACCCAGTACTTC.